This entry features one T cell receptor (beta chain) sequence. This entry is derived from a study of blood T cell repertoires in COVID-19. Study-wide background: From the United States, Italy and Spain came samples of acute and convalescent COVID-19. Sample material is recorded as cDNA or gDNA derived from T cells, B-cell-depleted T cells, or PBMCs.

Original processing methods: Amplifying reference gene primers gave estimates of nucleated cell counts. Only in-frame clones appear in the TCRdb table, and some are missing; sequencing was by immunoSEQ multiplex PCR. That table supplies the V and J calls and clone size; D and trimming were determined from the DNA. The sample includes under 130,000 clones, roughly 87% seen only once; the top ten take roughly 4.5%. Sequencing input: peripheral blood. The source of this sequence is a man aged 50 to 59 with acute or convalescent COVID-19.

CDR3 amino acids: CASSLRTSGSTDTQYF. CDR3 coding DNA: TGTGCCAGCAGCCTTCGGACTAGCGGGAGCACAGATACGCAGTATTTT. The rearrangement joins TRBV3-1 (or the pseudogene TRBV3-2) to TRBJ2-3, with 11 bases identical to TRBD2. CDR1 and CDR2 (germline): LGHDT, YNNKEL (reference sequence). Trimming cost V 4 bases and J 0 bases; bases outside gene matches: 3. The CDR3 sequence is 16 residues long.